Sequencing of this TCR beta chain was carried out in a study of identical twins. General study points: Reduced insertions were recorded for abundant cord blood beta clonotypes, with no such pattern in memory repertoires.

This clonotype was seen only a few times. The antigen remains unidentified. TCRdb recomputed calls from the 5' RACE reads with MiXCR, one row per CDR3 protein. Among under 300,000 distinct CDR3 sequences listed, over 5.5% were seen once. The CDR3 length is 15 residues. V lost 4 bases, J lost 10 bases, and 20 bases lay in between. In germline, CDR1 is SEHNR, CDR2 FQNEAQ (reference sequence). These data also formed part of another study, on T cells expressing NK-cell markers.

The source material was CD8+ T cells sorted from blood. The source of this sequence is a woman between 18 and 29 years old in good health. The chain has TRBV7-9 and TRBJ2-1; D could derive from TRBD1 or TRBD2 (5 bases each). For the CDR3, the DNA is TGTGCCAGCAGCTCCGGGACGCGGCCGAGAAGGGAGCAGTTCTTC. Translated: CASSSGTRPRREQFF. Complete variable domain (other parts from reference TRBV7-9 and TRBJ2-1): DTGVSQNPRHKITKRGQNVTFRCDPISEHNRLYWYRQTLGQGPEFLTYFQNEAQLEKSRLLSDRFSAERPKGSFSTLEIQRTEQGDSAMYLCASSSGTRPRREQFFGPGTRLTVL.